This T cell receptor (beta chain) was sequenced during a study of T cells after yellow fever vaccination. This clonotype was picked up a small number of times. TCRdb ran MiXCR on the 5' RACE reads and lists one entry per CDR3 protein. The sample lists about 500,000 distinct CDR3 sequences, about 17% occurring once. Germline CDR1 and CDR2: SGHAT and FQNNGV. The CDR3 extends over 14 amino acids. V was cut by 5 bases and J by 5 bases, with 10 bases left in between. The source material was PBMCs, sampled more than 4 days after the first yellow fever vaccination. The TCR was taken from a man between 18 and 35 years old who received the YFV17D yellow fever vaccine. This chain uses TRBV11-2 with TRBJ1-6; weak D call: TRBD1 (5 bases). The CDR3 DNA is TGTGCCAGCAGCCCGACAGATAATAATTCACCCCTCCACTTT. Protein product: CASSPTDNNSPLHF.